The entry below describes one T cell receptor beta chain. Antigen specificity is unknown. The sample comes from a study of shared clonotypes between healthy human individuals. Overall study results and limits: Despite large depth, rarefaction showed incomplete sorted-subset sequencing.

Assay: immunoSEQ multiplex PCR; the TCRdb copy retains only in-frame clones and omits some. The sample has 2 million to 2.5 million clones, 90% to 96% seen once. The source of this sequence is a young man in good health. The sequencing input was naive CD4+ T cells sorted from blood. Specified subset: CD45RA+ positively selected.

The CDR3 here is CASSLRLAGGPVVDTQYF. The CDR3 coding sequence is TGCGCCAGCAGCCTCCGACTAGCGGGGGGGCCTGTGGTTGATACGCAGTATTTT. V gene TRBV5-1 combines with J gene TRBJ2-3, with 14 bases fitting TRBD2. Germline V gene sequence: CDR1 SGHRS, CDR2 YFSETQ. Trimming at V came to 4 bases and at J to 6 bases, leaving 13 bases not matched to a gene. The CDR3 runs to 18 residues.